By its share, the clone carrying this TCR beta chain is medium-sized (0.01 to 0.1%). Its antigen is unknown. The data were obtained in a study of tumor-infiltrating lymphocytes in localized non-small cell lung cancer. Study details: Some samples were collected after neoadjuvant chemotherapy; smokers, never-smokers and several histologies were included.

The table came from immunoSEQ multiplex PCR; TCRdb's copy has only in-frame clones and leaves some out. The sample yields over 9,500 clones, over 65% seen once. Study-wide points: Technical variation could not be separated from intratumor heterogeneity here.

Sequencing was performed on lung tumor tissue. The TCR originated in a human donor with non-small cell lung cancer.

Written as DNA, the CDR3 is TGTGCCAGCAGCCCGGGACTGATTTATGGCTACACCTTC. It codes for CASSPGLIYGYTF. The gene calls are TRBV28 and TRBJ1-2; possible D gene TRBD1, 5 bases. V lost 6 bases and J lost 5, with 13 bases in between. The CDR3 covers 13 residues. Germline V gives CDR1 MDHEN, CDR2 SYDVKM.